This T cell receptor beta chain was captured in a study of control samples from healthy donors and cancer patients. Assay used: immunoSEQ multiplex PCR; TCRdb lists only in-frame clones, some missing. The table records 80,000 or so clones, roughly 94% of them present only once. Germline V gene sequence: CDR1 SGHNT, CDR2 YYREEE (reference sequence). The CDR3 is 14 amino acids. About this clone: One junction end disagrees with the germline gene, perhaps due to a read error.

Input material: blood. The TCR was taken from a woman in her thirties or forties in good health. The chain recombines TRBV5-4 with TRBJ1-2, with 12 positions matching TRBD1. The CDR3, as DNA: TGTGCCAGCAGATTGGGACAGGGGGCATCTGGCTACACCTTC. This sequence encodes CASRLGQGASGYTF.